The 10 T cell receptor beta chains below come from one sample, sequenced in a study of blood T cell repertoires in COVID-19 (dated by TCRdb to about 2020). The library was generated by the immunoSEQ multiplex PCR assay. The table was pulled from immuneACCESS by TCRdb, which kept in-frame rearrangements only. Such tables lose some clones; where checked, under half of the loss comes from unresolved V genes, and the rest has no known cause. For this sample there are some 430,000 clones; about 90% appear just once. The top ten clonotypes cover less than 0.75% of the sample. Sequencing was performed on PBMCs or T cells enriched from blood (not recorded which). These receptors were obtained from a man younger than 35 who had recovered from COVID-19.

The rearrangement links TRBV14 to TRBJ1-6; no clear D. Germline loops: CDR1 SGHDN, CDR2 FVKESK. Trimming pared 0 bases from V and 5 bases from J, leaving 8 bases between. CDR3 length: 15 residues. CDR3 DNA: TGTGCCAGCAGCCAAGATGGCGGTCATAATTCACCCCTCCACTTT. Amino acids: CASSQDGGHNSPLHF. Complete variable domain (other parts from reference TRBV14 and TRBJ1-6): EAGVTQFPSHSVIEKGQTVTLRCDPISGHDNLYWYRRVMGKEIKFLLHFVKESKQDESGMPNNRFLAERTGGTYSTLKVQPAELEDSGVYFCASSQDGGHNSPLHFGNGTRLTVT.

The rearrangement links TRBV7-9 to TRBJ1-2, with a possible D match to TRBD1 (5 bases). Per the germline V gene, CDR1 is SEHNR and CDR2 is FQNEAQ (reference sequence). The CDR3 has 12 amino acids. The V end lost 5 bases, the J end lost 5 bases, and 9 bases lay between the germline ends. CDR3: CASSTGTYGYTF. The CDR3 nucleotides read TGTGCCAGCAGCACCGGGACTTATGGCTACACCTTC.

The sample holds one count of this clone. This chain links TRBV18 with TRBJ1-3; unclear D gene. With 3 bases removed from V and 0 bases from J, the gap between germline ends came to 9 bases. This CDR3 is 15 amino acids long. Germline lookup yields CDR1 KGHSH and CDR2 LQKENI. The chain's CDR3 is CASSPPFSSGNTIYF. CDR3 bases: TGTGCCAGCTCACCTCCGTTTAGCTCTGGAAACACCATATATTTT. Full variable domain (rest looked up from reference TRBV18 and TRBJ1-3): NAGVMQNPRHLVRRRGQEARLRCSPMKGHSHVYWYRQLPEEGLKFMVYLQKENIIDESGMPKERFSAEFPKEGPSILRIQQVVRGDSAAYFCASSPPFSSGNTIYFGEGSWLTVV.

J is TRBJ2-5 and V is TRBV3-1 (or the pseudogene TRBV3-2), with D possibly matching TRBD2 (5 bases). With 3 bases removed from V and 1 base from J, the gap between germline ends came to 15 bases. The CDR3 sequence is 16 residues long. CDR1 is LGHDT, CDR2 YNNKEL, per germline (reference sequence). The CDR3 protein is CASSHSSMRVQETQYF. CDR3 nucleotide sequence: TGTGCCAGCAGCCACAGCTCCATGAGGGTCCAAGAGACCCAGTACTTC.

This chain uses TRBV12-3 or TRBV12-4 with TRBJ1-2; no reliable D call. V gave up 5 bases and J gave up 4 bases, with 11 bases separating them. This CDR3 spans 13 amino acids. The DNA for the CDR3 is TGTGCCAGCAGTCCTGTCGTTCGCTATGGCTACACCTTC. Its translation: CASSPVVRYGYTF.

The DNA of the CDR3 is TGTGCCAGCAGTGAAGCCCTGACAGGGGGCTTTAACTATGGCTACACCTTC. This sequence encodes CASSEALTGGFNYGYTF. The chain couples TRBV2 to TRBJ1-2; 10 bases match TRBD1. After removal of 0 bases from V and 1 base from J, the junction contained 5 bases not matched to a gene. The CDR3 has 17 amino acids. Germline V gene data show CDR1 as SNHLY and CDR2 as FYNNEI. The entire variable domain, with the rest obtained from reference TRBV2 and TRBJ1-2, is as follows: EPEVTQTPSHQVTQMGQEVILRCVPISNHLYFYWYRQILGQKVEFLVSFYNNEISEKSEIFDDQFSVERPDGSNFTLKIRSTKLEDSAMYFCASSEALTGGFNYGYTFGSGTRLTVV.

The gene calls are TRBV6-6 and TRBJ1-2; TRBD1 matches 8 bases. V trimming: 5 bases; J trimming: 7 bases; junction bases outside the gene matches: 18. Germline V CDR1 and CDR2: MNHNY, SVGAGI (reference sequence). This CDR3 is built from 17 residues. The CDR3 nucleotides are TGTGCCAGCAGTCCCGGACCGGGACAGGTTTTCGTGGCTGGCTACACCTTC. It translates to CASSPGPGQVFVAGYTF.

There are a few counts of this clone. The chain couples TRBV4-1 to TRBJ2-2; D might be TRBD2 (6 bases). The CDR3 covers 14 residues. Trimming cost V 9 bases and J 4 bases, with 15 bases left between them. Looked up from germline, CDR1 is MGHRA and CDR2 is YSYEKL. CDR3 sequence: CASRRRGGTGELFF. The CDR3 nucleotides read TGCGCCAGTCGCCGACGGGGAGGCACCGGGGAGCTGTTTTTT.

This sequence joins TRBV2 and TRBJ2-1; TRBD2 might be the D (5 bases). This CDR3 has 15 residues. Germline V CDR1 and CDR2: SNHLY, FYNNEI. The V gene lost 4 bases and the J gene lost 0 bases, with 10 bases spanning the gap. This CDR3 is CASSVDYSSYNEQFF. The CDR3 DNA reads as TGTGCCAGCAGTGTAGACTATAGCTCCTACAATGAGCAGTTCTTC.

This CDR3 is CASSRDRDSPLHF. The CDR3, as DNA: TGTGCCAGCAGCCGGGACAGAGATTCACCCCTCCACTTT. The gene calls are TRBV12-3 or TRBV12-4 and TRBJ1-6; 7 positions match TRBD1. J was trimmed by 8 bases and V by 6 bases; bases with no gene match: 4. This CDR3 contains 13 residues.